Presented here are 5 T cell receptor beta chains from one specimen sequenced in a study of neurological immune-mediated disorders. TCRdb reanalysed the 5' RACE reads using MiXCR and keeps one entry per CDR3 protein. The sample holds about 24,000 distinct CDR3 sequences, under 15% seen once. Time point indicated: technical triplicate 1. Sequenced sample: CD4+ T cells from blood. These receptors all stem from a female donor with HTLV-1-associated myelopathy (HAM/TSP).

This clonotype appeared many times. This sequence joins TRBV28 and TRBJ1-1, with TRBD1 matching 11 bases. The CDR3 contains 14 residues. Germline V CDR1 and CDR2: MDHEN, SYDVKM. Germline trimming cut 6 bases from V and 1 base from J; bases unmatched to any gene: 1. The CDR3 nucleotides read TGTGCCAGCAGGGGGACAGGGGGGAACACTGAAGCTTTCTTT. Translation: CASRGTGGNTEAFF.

Concerning this clonotype itself: No DNA is shown, since the ends of the CDR3 on it are uncertain; the CDR3 is the one TCRdb lists. This sequence joins TRBV7-3 and TRBJ2-5; the table's D call TRBD1 went unverified against the DNA. CDR1 and CDR2 (germline): SGHTA, FQGTGA. Including both end residues, the CDR3 is 21 amino acids long. CDR3 in amino acids: CASSFYICSAGDLVGQETQYF.

This clonotype was seen at least ten times. This sequence joins TRBV27 and TRBJ1-2, with D maybe TRBD1 (5 bases). V was trimmed by 5 bases and J by 1 base, leaving 14 bases between them. The CDR3 has 15 residues. CDR1 MNHEY and CDR2 SMNVEV come from the germline V gene (reference sequence). The CDR3 spells CASSIRGAGNYGYTF. The CDR3 DNA sequence: TGTGCCAGCAGTATCCGGGGCGCGGGTAACTATGGCTACACCTTC.

Many counts were recorded for this clonotype. The chain employs TRBV6-2 or TRBV6-3 and TRBJ2-5; 13 nucleotides line up with TRBD2. Trimming at V came to 5 bases and at J to 5 bases, leaving 2 bases not matched to a gene. The germline CDR1 and CDR2 sequences are MNHEY and SVGEGT. The CDR3 has 14 residues. The CDR3, as DNA: TGTGCCAGCAGTCGGACTAGCGGGAGCGAGACCCAGTACTTC. Its translation: CASSRTSGSETQYF.

This clonotype has at least ten counts. The chain joins TRBV7-6 to TRBJ2-7, with 10 bases identical to TRBD1. The CDR3 runs to 19 residues. Trimming removed 3 bases from V and 6 bases from J; junction bases left unmatched: 20. CDR1 SGHVS and CDR2 FNYEAQ come from the germline V gene. CDR3 DNA sequence: TGTGCCAGCAGCTTTACCTATACGACCGGGACAGGGGTCGGGTCCGAGCAGTACTTC. Translating it yields CASSFTYTTGTGVGSEQYF.